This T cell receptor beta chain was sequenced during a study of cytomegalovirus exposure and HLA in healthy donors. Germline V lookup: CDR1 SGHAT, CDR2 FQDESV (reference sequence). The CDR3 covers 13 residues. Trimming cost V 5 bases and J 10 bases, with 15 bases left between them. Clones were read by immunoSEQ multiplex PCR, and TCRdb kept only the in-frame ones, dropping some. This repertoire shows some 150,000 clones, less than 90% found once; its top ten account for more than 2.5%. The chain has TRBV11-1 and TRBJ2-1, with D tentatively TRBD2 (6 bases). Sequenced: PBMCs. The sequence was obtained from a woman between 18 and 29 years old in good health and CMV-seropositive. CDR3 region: CASSPTRGGEQFF. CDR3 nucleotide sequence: TGTGCCAGCAGCCCGACCCGAGGAGGGGAGCAGTTCTTC.